A few counts support the clone carrying this T cell receptor beta chain. Its antigen is undetermined. The record originates from a study of CD8 T cells in ankylosing spondylitis. Points from the study as a whole: Ankylosing spondylitis blood appeared to carry a characteristic TCR beta motif of roughly eight highly homologous variants. Disease-linked clones were reportedly significantly enriched in matched ankylosing spondylitis synovial fluid.

Using its own MiXCR run on the 5' RACE reads, TCRdb lists one record per CDR3 protein. The table includes 200,000 to 250,000 distinct CDR3 sequences, about 11% detected once. This CDR3 region has 14 residues. V was shortened by 5 bases and J by 0 bases, with 11 bases between the two germline ends. CDR1 is MNHEY, CDR2 SMNVEV, per germline (reference sequence). The receptor's source is a male donor with ankylosing spondylitis or in good health (not recorded which). The rearrangement links TRBV27 to TRBJ2-7; D possibly corresponds to TRBD1 (6 bases). The sequencing sample was made of blood, either unsorted or a sorted T cell fraction (not recorded which). This CDR3 reads CASSPGHRSYEQYF. For the CDR3, the DNA is TGTGCCAGCAGTCCGGGACACCGCTCCTACGAGCAGTACTTC.